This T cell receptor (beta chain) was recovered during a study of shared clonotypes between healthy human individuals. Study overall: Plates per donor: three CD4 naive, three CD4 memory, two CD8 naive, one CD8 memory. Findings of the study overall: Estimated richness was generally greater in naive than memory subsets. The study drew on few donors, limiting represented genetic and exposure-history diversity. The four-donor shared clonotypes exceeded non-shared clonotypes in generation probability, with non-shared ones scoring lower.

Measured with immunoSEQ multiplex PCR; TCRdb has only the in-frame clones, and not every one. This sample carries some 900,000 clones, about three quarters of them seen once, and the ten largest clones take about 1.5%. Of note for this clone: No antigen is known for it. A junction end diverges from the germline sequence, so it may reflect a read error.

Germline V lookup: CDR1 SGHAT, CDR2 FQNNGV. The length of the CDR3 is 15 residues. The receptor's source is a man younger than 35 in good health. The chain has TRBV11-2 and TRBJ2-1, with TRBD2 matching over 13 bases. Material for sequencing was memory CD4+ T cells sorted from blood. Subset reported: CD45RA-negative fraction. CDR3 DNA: TGTGCCAGCAGCTTCTCGCGGACTAGCGGGAGCCCCCTCATCTTC. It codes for CASSFSRTSGSPLIF.